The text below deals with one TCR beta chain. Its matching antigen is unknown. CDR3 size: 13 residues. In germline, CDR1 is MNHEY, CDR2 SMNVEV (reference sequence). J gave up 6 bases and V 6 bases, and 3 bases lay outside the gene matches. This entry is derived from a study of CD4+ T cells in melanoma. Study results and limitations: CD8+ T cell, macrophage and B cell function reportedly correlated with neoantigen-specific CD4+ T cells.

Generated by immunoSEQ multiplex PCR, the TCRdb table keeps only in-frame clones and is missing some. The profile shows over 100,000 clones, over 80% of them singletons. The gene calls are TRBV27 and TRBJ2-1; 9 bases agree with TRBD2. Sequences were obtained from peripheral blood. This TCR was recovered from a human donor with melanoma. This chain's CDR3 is CASRTSGLNEQFF. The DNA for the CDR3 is TGTGCCAGCAGGACTAGCGGACTCAATGAGCAGTTCTTC.